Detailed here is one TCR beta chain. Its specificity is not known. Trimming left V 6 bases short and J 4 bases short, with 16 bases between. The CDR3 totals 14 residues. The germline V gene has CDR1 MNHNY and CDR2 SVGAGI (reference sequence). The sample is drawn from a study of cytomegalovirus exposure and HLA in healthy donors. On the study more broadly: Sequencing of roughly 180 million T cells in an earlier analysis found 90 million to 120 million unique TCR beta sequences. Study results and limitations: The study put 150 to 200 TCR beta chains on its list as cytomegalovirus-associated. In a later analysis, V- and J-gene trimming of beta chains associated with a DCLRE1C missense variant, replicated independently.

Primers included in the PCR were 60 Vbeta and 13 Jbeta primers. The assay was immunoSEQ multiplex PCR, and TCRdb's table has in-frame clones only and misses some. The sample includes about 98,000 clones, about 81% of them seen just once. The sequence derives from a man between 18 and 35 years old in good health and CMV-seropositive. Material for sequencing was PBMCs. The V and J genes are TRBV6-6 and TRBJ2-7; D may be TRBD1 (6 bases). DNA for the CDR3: TGTGCCAGCAGCCACCGGGACAACCATTACGAGCAGTACTTC. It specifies CASSHRDNHYEQYF.